The 17 T cell receptor beta chains below were found in one sample sequenced in a study of shared clonotypes between healthy human individuals. Only in-frame clones appear in the TCRdb table, and some are missing; sequencing was by immunoSEQ multiplex PCR. The repertoire consists of 2.3 million or so clones, with 85% to 95% occurring once and the leading ten covering 0.35% to 0.5%. Sequenced material: naive CD4+ T cells from PBMCs. Subset described: CD45RA+ positively selected. The receptors here all came from a man between 18 and 35 years old in good health. Some clones in this sample may be carry-over from other donors' samples.

V gene TRBV27 combines with J gene TRBJ1-2; D gene unclear. V dropped 4 bases and J dropped 7 bases, with 10 bases sitting between them. This CDR3 spans 12 amino acids. Germline CDR1 reads MNHEY; CDR2 reads SMNVEV (reference sequence). The CDR3 nucleotides are TGTGCCAGCAGTTCGGGCAATAGTGGCTACACCTTC. Protein: CASSSGNSGYTF.

DNA for the CDR3: TGTGCCAGCTCCCCCACAAGAGCGGGAGGACGGACAGATACGCAGTATTTT. Protein: CASSPTRAGGRTDTQYF. This sequence joins TRBV18 and TRBJ2-3, with 9 positions matching TRBD2. The CDR3 sequence is 17 residues long. Looked up from germline, CDR1 is KGHSH and CDR2 is LQKENI. Trimming took 6 bases from V and 3 from J; bases not matched to a gene: 13.

The chain uses TRBV28 and TRBJ2-1; TRBD1 aligns across 8 bases. The V gene's germline CDR1 is MDHEN and CDR2 SYDVKM. J gave up 4 bases and V 4 bases, and 6 bases lay outside the gene matches. CDR3 length equals 15 residues. CDR3 bases: TGTGCCAGCAGTTCTCCGGGACAGGAGTACAATGAGCAGTTCTTC. Its protein product is CASSSPGQEYNEQFF. Drawing the rest from reference TRBV28 and TRBJ2-1, the complete variable domain is DVKVTQSSRYLVKRTGEKVFLECVQDMDHENMFWYRQDPGLGLRLIYFSYDVKMKEKGDIPEGYSVSREKKERFSLILESASTNQTSMYLCASSSPGQEYNEQFFGPGTRLTVL.

The chain uses TRBV14 and TRBJ2-1; TRBD1 or TRBD2 may be the D gene (5 bases each). Trimming pared 4 bases from V and 15 bases from J, leaving 19 bases between. There are 13 residues in the CDR3. Germline V lookup: CDR1 SGHDN, CDR2 FVKESK. In DNA form, the CDR3 reads TGTGCCAGCAGCCCCACTGGACATCCCGCGGGGTTCTTC. Translated: CASSPTGHPAGFF.

The V and J genes are TRBV5-1 and TRBJ2-1; 9 nucleotides line up with TRBD1. CDR3 length: 15 amino acids. Germline-derived CDR1 and CDR2 are SGHRS and YFSETQ. J gave up 9 bases and V 3 bases, and 10 bases lay outside the gene matches. The CDR3 coding sequence is TGCGCCAGCAGCTCCCTTGACAGGGGGATTGGTGAGCAGTTCTTC. This gives the protein CASSSLDRGIGEQFF.

This clone has a single count. The chain employs TRBV2 and TRBJ1-4, with 7 bases identical to TRBD1. The junction had 4 bases not matched to a gene; V was cut back by 3 bases and J by 6 bases. The CDR3 loop spans 14 amino acids. Germline V gene data show CDR1 as SNHLY and CDR2 as FYNNEI. CDR3 sequence reads: CASSETGPHEKLFF. CDR3 nucleotides: TGTGCCAGCAGTGAGACAGGGCCTCATGAAAAACTGTTTTTT.

The chain is built from TRBV7-9 and TRBJ2-2, with 11 nucleotides matching TRBD1. The germline V gene has CDR1 SEHNR and CDR2 FQNEAQ (reference sequence). V trimming: 4 bases; J trimming: 3 bases; junction bases outside the gene matches: 13. This CDR3 has 19 residues. The CDR3 region is CASSSRPYGQGADTGELFF. The CDR3, as DNA: TGTGCCAGCAGCTCCCGGCCCTATGGACAGGGGGCGGACACCGGGGAGCTGTTTTTT.

This clone was observed a single time. Other DNA variants within this sample encode the same CDR3. This chain connects TRBV5-1 to TRBJ2-5; D unclear. CDR1 is SGHRS and CDR2 is YFSETQ in the germline V gene. Trimming shortened V by 1 base and J by 5 bases, and 6 bases separated the two germline ends. The CDR3 covers 12 residues. The DNA for the CDR3 is TGCGCCAGCAGCTTGCCGGGCGAGACCCAGTACTTC. It codes for CASSLPGETQYF.

V is TRBV30 and J is TRBJ1-5; D uncertain. Germline CDR1 GTSNPN, CDR2 SVGIG (reference sequence). V was cut by 4 bases and J by 6 bases, with 13 bases left in between. The CDR3 is 13 residues long. The CDR3 nucleotides are TGTGCCTGGACGACCGATCGGGGTCAGCCCCAGCATTTT. Its translation is CAWTTDRGQPQHF.

The gene calls are TRBV18 and TRBJ2-3; weak D call: TRBD2 (5 bases). Per germline, CDR1 KGHSH and CDR2 LQKENI. The ends were cut back, 3 bases at V and 9 bases at J, with 16 bases in the middle. CDR3 size: 14 residues. The CDR3 sequence: CASSPRWGDKTQYF. The CDR3 DNA is TGTGCCAGCTCACCCCGCTGGGGAGATAAGACGCAGTATTTT.

The chain recombines TRBV29-1 with TRBJ1-1, with D unresolved. The CDR3 runs 12 residues. V was trimmed by 4 bases and J by 4 bases, leaving 10 bases between them. Looked up from germline, CDR1 is SQVTM and CDR2 is ANQGSEA. The CDR3 bases are TGCAGCGTTGGGGGTTGGGCCACTGAAGCTTTCTTT. Protein sequence: CSVGGWATEAFF. Full variable domain (rest looked up from reference TRBV29-1 and TRBJ1-1): SAVISQKPSRDICQRGTSLTIQCQVDSQVTMMFWYRQQPGQSLTLIATANQGSEATYESGFVIDKFPISRPNLTFSTLTVSNMSPEDSSIYLCSVGGWATEAFFGQGTRLTVV.

The rearrangement joins TRBV4-1 to TRBJ2-7; tentatively, D is TRBD1 (6 bases). This CDR3 is 16 amino acids long. CDR1 is MGHRA, CDR2 YSYEKL, per germline. V lost 1 base, J lost 7 bases, and 20 bases lay in between. CDR3 DNA: TGCGCCAGCAGCCAAGGGCAAGCAGGGGTATTGGGAGAGCAGTACTTC. This gives the protein CASSQGQAGVLGEQYF.

V and J are TRBV15 and TRBJ1-5; the D gene is possibly TRBD1 (5 bases). CDR1 is LNHNV and CDR2 is YYDKDF in the germline V gene (reference sequence). V lost 2 bases and J 4 bases, leaving 18 bases between the germline ends. The CDR3 covers 17 residues. The CDR3 sequence: CATSRTPRGVGNQPQHF. For the CDR3, the DNA is TGTGCCACCAGCAGAACGCCTCGGGGGGTGGGTAATCAGCCCCAGCATTTT.

The chain joins TRBV10-1 to TRBJ2-1; 9 bases are shared with TRBD2. The CDR3 has 17 residues. Per the germline V gene, CDR1 is WNHNN and CDR2 is SYGVQD (reference sequence). V lost 8 bases, J lost 5 bases, and 16 bases stayed unmatched. DNA for the CDR3: TGCGCCAGCGGCCGAAGAACGCGGGAGGGTTGGAACAATGAGCAGTTCTTC. It specifies CASGRRTREGWNNEQFF.

This sequence joins TRBV5-6 and TRBJ2-7, with TRBD1 identical over 12 bases. The CDR3 runs 15 residues. Germline V CDR1 and CDR2: SGHDT, YYEEEE. Trimming took 1 base from V and 6 from J; bases not matched to a gene: 5. The CDR3 protein is CASSLPGQGALEQYF. CDR3 nucleotide sequence: TGTGCCAGCAGCTTGCCGGGACAGGGGGCCCTCGAGCAGTACTTC.

This chain uses TRBV4-1 with TRBJ2-1; 13 nucleotides agree with TRBD2. J gave up 7 bases and V 6 bases, and 6 bases lay outside the gene matches. The CDR3 loop spans 15 amino acids. CDR1 MGHRA and CDR2 YSYEKL come from the germline V gene. The CDR3 nucleotides are TGCGCCAGCAGGAGGACTAGCGGGAGAGCGAATGAGCAGTTCTTC. Translating gives CASRRTSGRANEQFF.

With regard to this clone: Other DNA sequences of this sample code for an identical CDR3. The chain employs TRBV7-3 and TRBJ2-3; TRBD2 aligns across 8 bases. Germline trimming cut 5 bases from V and 3 bases from J; bases unmatched to any gene: 4. The CDR3 spans 14 residues. Germline CDR1 reads SGHTA; CDR2 reads FQGTGA. The CDR3 DNA reads as TGTGCCAGCAGCCTGGGACTAGAGACAGATACGCAGTATTTT. Translated, it gives CASSLGLETDTQYF.